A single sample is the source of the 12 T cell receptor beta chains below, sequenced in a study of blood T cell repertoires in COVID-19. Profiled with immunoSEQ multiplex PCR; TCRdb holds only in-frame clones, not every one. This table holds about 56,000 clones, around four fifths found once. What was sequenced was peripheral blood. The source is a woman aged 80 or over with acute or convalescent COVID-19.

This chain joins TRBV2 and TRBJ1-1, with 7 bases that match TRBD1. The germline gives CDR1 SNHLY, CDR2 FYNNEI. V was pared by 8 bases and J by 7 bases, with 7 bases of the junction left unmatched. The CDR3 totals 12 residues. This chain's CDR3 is CASFPGQLEAFF. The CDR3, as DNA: TGTGCCAGCTTTCCGGGACAGCTTGAAGCTTTCTTT.

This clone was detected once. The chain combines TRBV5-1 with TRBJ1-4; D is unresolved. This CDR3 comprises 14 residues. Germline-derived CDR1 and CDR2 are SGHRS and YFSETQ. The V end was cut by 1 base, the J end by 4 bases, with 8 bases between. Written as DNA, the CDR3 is TGCGCCAGCAGCTTGTCCACAGTTAATGAAAAACTGTTTTTT. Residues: CASSLSTVNEKLFF.

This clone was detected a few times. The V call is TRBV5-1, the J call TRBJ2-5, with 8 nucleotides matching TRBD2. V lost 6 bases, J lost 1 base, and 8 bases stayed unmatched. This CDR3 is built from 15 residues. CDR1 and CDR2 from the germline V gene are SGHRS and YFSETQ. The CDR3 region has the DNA TGCGCCAGCAATGCGGGGGGACCTTCCCAAGAGACCCAGTACTTC. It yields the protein CASNAGGPSQETQYF. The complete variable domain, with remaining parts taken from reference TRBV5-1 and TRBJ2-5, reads KAGVTQTPRYLIKTRGQQVTLSCSPISGHRSVSWYQQTPGQGLQFLFEYFSETQRNKGNFPGRFSGRQFSNSRSEMNVSTLELGDSALYLCASNAGGPSQETQYFGPGTRLLVL.

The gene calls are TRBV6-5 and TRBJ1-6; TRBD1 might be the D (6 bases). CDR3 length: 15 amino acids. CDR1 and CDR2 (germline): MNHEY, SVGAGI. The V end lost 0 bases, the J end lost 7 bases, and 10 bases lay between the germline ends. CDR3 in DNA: TGTGCCAGCAGTTACTCCGGACAGACGAATTCACCCCTCCACTTT. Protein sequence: CASSYSGQTNSPLHF.

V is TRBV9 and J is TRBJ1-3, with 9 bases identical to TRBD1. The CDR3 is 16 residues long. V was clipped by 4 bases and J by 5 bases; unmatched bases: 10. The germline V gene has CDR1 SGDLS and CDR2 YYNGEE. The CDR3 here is CASSPARGQGRNTIYF. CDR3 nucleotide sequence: TGTGCCAGCAGCCCTGCTAGGGGACAGGGCAGAAACACCATATATTTT.

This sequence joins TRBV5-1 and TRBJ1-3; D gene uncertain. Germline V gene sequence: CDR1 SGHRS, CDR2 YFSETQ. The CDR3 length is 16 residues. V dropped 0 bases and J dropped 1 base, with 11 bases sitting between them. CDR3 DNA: TGCGCCAGCAGCTTGGGTGTAGCGGGATCTGGAAACACCATATATTTT. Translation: CASSLGVAGSGNTIYF.

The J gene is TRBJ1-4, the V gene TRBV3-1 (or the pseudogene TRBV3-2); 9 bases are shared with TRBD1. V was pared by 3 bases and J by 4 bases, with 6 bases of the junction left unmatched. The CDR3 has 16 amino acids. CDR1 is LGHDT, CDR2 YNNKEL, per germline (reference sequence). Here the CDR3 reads CASSQWTDRGNEKLFF. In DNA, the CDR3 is TGTGCCAGCAGCCAGTGGACGGACAGGGGTAATGAAAAACTGTTTTTT.

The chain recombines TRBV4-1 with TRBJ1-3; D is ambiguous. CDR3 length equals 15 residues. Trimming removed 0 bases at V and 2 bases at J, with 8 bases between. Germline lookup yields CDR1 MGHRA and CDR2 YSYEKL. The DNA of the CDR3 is TGCGCCAGCAGCCAAGATCAACCAGCTGGAAACACCATATATTTT. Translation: CASSQDQPAGNTIYF.

This CDR3 reads CASSLVESGSSGNTIYF. The CDR3 bases are TGTGCCAGCAGCTTAGTAGAATCCGGGTCCTCTGGAAACACCATATATTTT. The rearrangement links TRBV7-2 to TRBJ1-3; D uncertain. With 1 base removed from V and 0 bases from J, the gap between germline ends came to 13 bases. The germline gives CDR1 SGHTA, CDR2 FQGNSA. The CDR3 is 17 amino acids.

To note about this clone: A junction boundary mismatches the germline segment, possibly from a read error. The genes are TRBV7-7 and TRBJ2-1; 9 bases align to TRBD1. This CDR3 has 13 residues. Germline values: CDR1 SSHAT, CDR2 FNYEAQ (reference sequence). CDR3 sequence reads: CASSQRQGDEQFF. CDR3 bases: TGTGCTAGCAGCCAGAGACAGGGGGATGAGCAGTTCTTC.

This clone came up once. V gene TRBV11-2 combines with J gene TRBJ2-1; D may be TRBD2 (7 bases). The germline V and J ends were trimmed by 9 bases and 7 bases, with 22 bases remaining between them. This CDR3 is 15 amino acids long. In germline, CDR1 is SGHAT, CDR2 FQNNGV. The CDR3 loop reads CASRRWGGPQNEQFF. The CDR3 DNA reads TGTGCCAGTAGACGGTGGGGGGGCCCCCAAAATGAGCAGTTCTTC.

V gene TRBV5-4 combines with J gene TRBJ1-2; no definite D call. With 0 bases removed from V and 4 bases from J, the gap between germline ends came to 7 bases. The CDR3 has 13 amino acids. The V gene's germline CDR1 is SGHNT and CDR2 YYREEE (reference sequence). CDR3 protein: CASSLDSIYGYTF. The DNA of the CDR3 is TGTGCCAGCAGCTTGGACAGCATCTATGGCTACACCTTC.